A single sample is the source of the 23 T cell receptor beta chains below, sequenced in a study of glioma-infiltrating T cells after dendritic cell vaccination. Assay used: immunoSEQ multiplex PCR; TCRdb lists only in-frame clones, some missing. Of some 87,000 clones in the sample, more than 70% were seen once. The sequencing here drew on blood, taken before dendritic cell vaccination. The receptors stem from a human donor with glioblastoma.

This clone turned up a few times. This is likely an artifact of a read error, given a far larger clone one base away. This chain uses TRBV5-6 with TRBJ1-4, with TRBD1 identical over 7 bases. Germline values: CDR1 SGHDT, CDR2 YYEEEE. The CDR3 has 15 amino acids. Trimming took 4 bases from V and 4 from J; bases not matched to a gene: 7. CDR3 sequence: CASSPGGTVNEKLFF. The DNA for the CDR3 is TGTGCCAGCAGCCCGGGGGGGACAGTTAATGAAAAACTGTTTTTT.

The chain uses TRBV4-3 and TRBJ2-3; D gene unclear. V dropped 1 base and J dropped 8 bases, with 25 bases sitting between them. Per germline, CDR1 LGHNA and CDR2 YSLEER. CDR3 length: 18 residues. In DNA, the CDR3 is TGCGCCAGCAGCCAAGTCTTCCCGCTTCCCGCGAAAACGGGTACGCAGTATTTT. Translating it yields CASSQVFPLPAKTGTQYF.

V gene TRBV7-3 combines with J gene TRBJ1-1; D is possibly TRBD1 (5 bases). V lost 1 base to trimming and J lost 6 bases, with 12 bases between them. The CDR3 has 14 residues. Germline V CDR1 and CDR2: SGHTA, FQGTGA. This chain's CDR3 is CASSLRGSASEAFF. Here the CDR3 DNA reads TGTGCCAGCAGCTTAAGGGGCAGCGCATCTGAAGCTTTCTTT. Using reference TRBV7-3 and TRBJ1-1 for the parts outside the CDR3, the full variable domain is GAGVSQTPSNKVTEKGKYVELRCDPISGHTALYWYRQSLGQGPEFLIYFQGTGAADDSGLPNDRFFAVRPEGSVSTLKIQRTERGDSAVYLCASSLRGSASEAFFGQGTRLTVV.

This clone was detected only a few times. The rearrangement links TRBV6-1 to TRBJ1-2; tentatively, D is TRBD1 (5 bases). CDR1 and CDR2 (germline): MNHNS, SASEGT. This CDR3 is built from 13 residues. V was clipped by 6 bases and J by 4 bases, with 12 bases between them. The CDR3 region is CASRRTGVYGYTF. The CDR3 DNA is TGTGCCAGCAGGAGAACAGGTGTCTATGGCTACACCTTC.

V is TRBV5-6 and J is TRBJ2-3, with D possibly matching TRBD1 (5 bases). CDR3 length equals 15 residues. Germline loops: CDR1 SGHDT, CDR2 YYEEEE. The germline V and J ends were trimmed by 2 bases and 2 bases, with 12 bases remaining between them. The CDR3 region has the DNA TGTGCCAGCAGCTTTGGGGCAGCCCACACAGATACGCAGTATTTT. It translates to CASSFGAAHTDTQYF.

The rearrangement links TRBV6-5 to TRBJ1-4, with 8 bases identical to TRBD1. In germline, CDR1 is MNHEY, CDR2 SVGAGI. CDR3 length equals 14 residues. With 5 bases clipped from V and 5 bases from J, the junction kept 4 bases outside the gene matches. This CDR3 reads CASSHRGINEKLFF. CDR3 DNA sequence: TGTGCCAGCAGTCACAGGGGGATCAATGAAAAACTGTTTTTT.

V gene TRBV18 combines with J gene TRBJ1-4; D is unclear. V gave up 3 bases and J gave up 8 bases, with 4 bases separating them. This CDR3 spans 11 amino acids. From germline, CDR1 is KGHSH and CDR2 LQKENI. The CDR3 DNA is TGTGCCAGCTCACCGGAGGAAAAACTGTTTTTT. Amino acid sequence: CASSPEEKLFF.

The V call is TRBV2, the J call TRBJ2-1, with 10 bases matching TRBD2. Trimming removed 1 base from V and 4 bases from J; junction bases left unmatched: 1. Germline V gene sequence: CDR1 SNHLY, CDR2 FYNNEI. This CDR3 region has 15 residues. CDR3 residues: CASSEGSGRYNEQFF. The CDR3 DNA is TGTGCCAGCAGTGAAGGTAGCGGGAGGTACAATGAGCAGTTCTTC.

The chain employs TRBV19 and TRBJ1-1; D remains ambiguous. The CDR3 covers 14 residues. Per germline, CDR1 LNHDA and CDR2 SQIVND (reference sequence). Between the trimmed V and J ends, which lost 5 bases and 0 bases, there was a span of 10 bases. The CDR3 coding sequence is TGTGCCAGTAGTCAGACAAGGATGAACACTGAAGCTTTCTTT. Its protein is CASSQTRMNTEAFF.

This rearrangement joins TRBV5-1 to TRBJ2-7, with D maybe TRBD1 (6 bases). CDR1 is SGHRS and CDR2 is YFSETQ in the germline V gene. This CDR3 region has 13 residues. V was clipped by 2 bases and J by 5 bases, with 11 bases between them. The CDR3 sequence: CASSFGQGNEQYF. CDR3 in DNA: TGCGCCAGCAGCTTCGGGCAGGGGAACGAGCAGTACTTC.

The chain recombines TRBV9 with TRBJ2-3, with TRBD2 identical over 15 bases. CDR1 and CDR2 from the germline V gene are SGDLS and YYNGEE. The CDR3 spans 16 residues. With V trimmed by 3 bases and J by 9 bases, 8 bases remained unmatched. CDR3 nucleotides: TGTGCCAGCAGCGGGACTAGCGGGGGGGCTGGGGAGACGCAGTATTTT. Translating it yields CASSGTSGGAGETQYF. The full variable domain, in which reference TRBV9 and TRBJ2-3 provide the parts outside the CDR3, is DSGVTQTPKHLITATGQRVTLRCSPRSGDLSVYWYQQSLDQGLQFLIQYYNGEERAKGNILERFSAQQFPDLHSELNLSSLELGDSALYFCASSGTSGGAGETQYFGPGTRLTVL.

The chain employs TRBV5-8 and TRBJ1-4; D not resolved. Germline CDR1 is SGHTS and CDR2 is YDEGEE. The ends were cut back, 4 bases at V and 3 bases at J, with 4 bases in the middle. The CDR3 is 12 residues long. CDR3 residues: CASSPANEKLFF. The CDR3 region has the DNA TGTGCCAGCAGCCCGGCTAATGAAAAACTGTTTTTT.

The V call is TRBV5-8, the J call TRBJ2-2, with a tentative D call TRBD1 (5 bases). This CDR3 contains 16 residues. The germline V and J ends were trimmed by 0 bases and 2 bases, with 11 bases remaining between them. Germline-derived CDR1 and CDR2 are SGHTS and YDEGEE. Here the CDR3 DNA reads TGTGCCAGCAGCTTGGGGGGCGGAACCAACACCGGGGAGCTGTTTTTT. Amino acids: CASSLGGGTNTGELFF.

The chain uses TRBV19 and TRBJ2-2; 9 bases match TRBD1. From germline, CDR1 is LNHDA and CDR2 SQIVND (reference sequence). The V gene end was trimmed by 5 bases and the J gene end by 9 bases; junction bases not matched to a gene: 13. The CDR3 covers 16 residues. DNA for the CDR3: TGTGCCAGTAGTCCTCACCGGACAGGGGAGACTAGGGAGCTGTTTTTT. This codes for CASSPHRTGETRELFF.

The DNA of the CDR3 is TGTGCCAGCTCGGGGGGCCTAGTTAACACTGAAGCTTTCTTT. This encodes CASSGGLVNTEAFF. The genes are TRBV28 and TRBJ1-1; D might be TRBD1 (6 bases). The V end was cut by 8 bases, the J end by 2 bases, with 15 bases between. Germline assignment: CDR1 MDHEN and CDR2 SYDVKM. There are 14 residues in the CDR3.

The chain has TRBV7-9 and TRBJ1-4, with unresolved D. CDR3 size: 15 residues. CDR1 and CDR2 from the germline V gene are SEHNR and FQNEAQ (reference sequence). Trimming stripped 1 base from V and 6 bases from J, with 12 bases between. The CDR3 DNA sequence: TGTGCCAGCAGCTTAGTGGTCGGAGCATATGAAAAACTGTTTTTT. Protein product: CASSLVVGAYEKLFF.

CDR3 in amino acids: CASAPRQGIQPQHF. The CDR3 bases are TGTGCCAGTGCCCCGCGACAGGGTATTCAGCCCCAGCATTTT. The rearrangement uses TRBV19 and TRBJ1-5; 7 nucleotides align to TRBD1. The CDR3 covers 14 residues. The V gene's germline CDR1 is LNHDA and CDR2 SQIVND (reference sequence). With 8 bases clipped from V and 6 bases from J, the junction kept 10 bases outside the gene matches. The entire variable domain, with the rest obtained from reference TRBV19 and TRBJ1-5, is as follows: DGGITQSPKYLFRKEGQNVTLSCEQNLNHDAMYWYRQDPGQGLRLIYYSQIVNDFQKGDIAEGYSVSREKKESFPLTVTSAQKNPTAFYLCASAPRQGIQPQHFGDGTRLSIL.

This clone was seen only once. This chain joins TRBV7-3 and TRBJ2-2, with 9 nucleotides matching TRBD2. The CDR3 runs to 16 residues. Losses at the gene ends were 5 bases for V and 2 bases for J; bases not matched to a gene: 6. Germline V lookup: CDR1 SGHTA, CDR2 FQGTGA. The CDR3 loop reads CASSPRLAENTGELFF. The CDR3 region has the DNA TGTGCCAGCAGCCCCAGACTAGCGGAAAACACCGGGGAGCTGTTTTTT.

The chain has TRBV30 and TRBJ2-1; TRBD2 aligns across 7 bases. Trimming cost V 1 base and J 10 bases; bases outside gene matches: 4. Germline V lookup: CDR1 GTSNPN, CDR2 SVGIG (reference sequence). This CDR3 is 12 amino acids long. In DNA, the CDR3 is TGTGCCTGGAGTGGCCCCGGGGGGGAGCAGTTCTTC. Its protein product is CAWSGPGGEQFF. Using reference TRBV30 and TRBJ2-1 for the parts outside the CDR3, the full variable domain is SQTIHQWPATLVQPVGSPLSLECTVEGTSNPNLYWYRQAAGRGLQLLFYSVGIGQISSEVPQNLSASRPQDRQFILSSKKLLLSDSGFYLCAWSGPGGEQFFGPGTRLTVL.

The J gene is TRBJ2-1, the V gene TRBV12-5; perhaps TRBD2 as D (6 bases). The CDR3 is 10 amino acids. V lost 6 bases and J lost 14, with 11 bases in between. Germline V gives CDR1 LGHNT, CDR2 FRNRAP. The CDR3 reads CASGGLEEFF. DNA for the CDR3: TGTGCTAGTGGGGGACTCGAGGAGTTCTTC. The variable domain in full, completed from reference TRBV12-5 and TRBJ2-1, reads DARVTQTPRHKVTEMGQEVTMRCQPILGHNTVFWYRQTMMQGLELLAYFRNRAPLDDSGMPKDRFSAEMPDATLATLKIQPSEPRDSAVYFCASGGLEEFFGPGTRLTVL.

This clone occurred once. V gene TRBV14 combines with J gene TRBJ1-2; 10 positions match TRBD1. V lost 4 bases to trimming and J lost 4 bases; unmatched junction nucleotides: 3. Germline V gene sequence: CDR1 SGHDN, CDR2 FVKESK. CDR3 length: 14 residues. The CDR3 region has the DNA TGTGCCAGCAGCCCGGGACAGGGGACCTATGGCTACACCTTC. Its translation: CASSPGQGTYGYTF.

V gene TRBV30 combines with J gene TRBJ2-7, with D possibly TRBD1 on 6 matching bases. V shed 0 bases and J shed 5 bases, with 11 bases lying between them. This CDR3 is built from 13 residues. Germline V gene sequence: CDR1 GTSNPN, CDR2 SVGIG (reference sequence). CDR3 coding DNA: TGTGCCTGGAGTGTACAGGGTATAAACGAGCAGTACTTC. Translating gives CAWSVQGINEQYF.

The chain links TRBV11-2 to TRBJ1-2; the match to TRBD1 covers 9 bases. The CDR3 runs 17 residues. CDR1 SGHAT and CDR2 FQNNGV come from the germline V gene. V was pared by 4 bases and J by 1 base, with 10 bases of the junction left unmatched. CDR3 loop: CASSYSRTGADNYGYTF. In nucleotides, the CDR3 is TGTGCCAGCAGCTACAGCCGGACAGGGGCAGATAACTATGGCTACACCTTC.